This paragraph reports one T cell receptor (beta chain). Its antigen is unidentified. No infections or other immune events were documented during collection. The protocol was immunoSEQ multiplex PCR, while the TCRdb copy is restricted to in-frame clones and leaves out a portion. This table holds approximately 120,000 clones, less than 90% found once. This entry comes from a study of identifying expanded T cells in peripheral blood. Findings and caveats of the study: Differentially abundant clones: roughly 1.2 between replicates, 15 to 17 at two to three weeks, less than 25 at four. Roughly two-week clone count variance significantly increased as total template count grew.

The TCR comes from a person between 18 and 75 years old in good health. The material sequenced was blood.

CDR3 residues: CASSYSPSLELFF. The CDR3 nucleotides read TGTGCCAGCAGTTACTCACCCTCCCTGGAGCTGTTTTTT. This chain uses TRBV6-5 with TRBJ2-2, with D uncertain. V gave up 0 bases and J gave up 10 bases, with 9 bases separating them. This CDR3 has 13 residues. Germline V CDR1 and CDR2: MNHEY, SVGAGI.